The present T cell receptor beta chain was sequenced within a study of cytomegalovirus exposure and HLA in healthy donors. In its sample, this clone was seen a few times. V lost 5 bases and J lost 8; bases outside the gene matches: 11. The CDR3 runs 16 residues. CDR1 and CDR2 from the germline V gene are SEHNR and FQNEAQ (reference sequence). Researchers ran the PCR with 60 Vbeta and 13 Jbeta primers. TCRdb keeps only in-frame clones here, not all; method: immunoSEQ multiplex PCR. The sample consists of roughly 200,000 clones, roughly a tenth of them appearing once. The V gene is TRBV7-9, the J gene TRBJ1-4, with TRBD1 identical over 10 bases. The sequenced sample consisted of PBMCs. This TCR derives from a woman in her twenties or thirties in good health and CMV-seropositive. DNA of the CDR3: TGTGCCAGCAGCCCTCGGACAGGGGGGTATTACGAAAAACTGTTTTTT. Translated: CASSPRTGGYYEKLFF.